These 11 T cell receptor beta chains were all obtained from the same sample, sequenced in a study of blood T cell repertoires in COVID-19. The data were produced by immunoSEQ multiplex PCR, yet TCRdb's version contains in-frame clones alone and is incomplete. The sample has 140,000 or so clones; 75% to 90% are singletons. Sequenced: peripheral blood. These receptors all come from a man between 65 and 85 years old who had recovered from COVID-19.

This clone was detected ten times or more. The rearrangement uses TRBV6-5 and TRBJ2-7; weak D call: TRBD2 (5 bases). Deletions cut 2 bases from V and 3 bases from J, with 8 bases between. In germline, CDR1 is MNHEY, CDR2 SVGAGI. The CDR3 has 13 amino acids. The CDR3 DNA reads TGTGCCAGCAGTTACGCGGGTAGCTACGAGCAGTACTTC. Its translation: CASSYAGSYEQYF.

The chain links TRBV19 to TRBJ1-4; D ambiguous. Looked up from germline, CDR1 is LNHDA and CDR2 is SQIVND (reference sequence). The CDR3 has 15 amino acids. V was pared by 5 bases and J by 6 bases, with 16 bases between. CDR3 amino acids: CASSPSSGYDEKLFF. The CDR3 DNA is TGTGCCAGTAGTCCCAGTAGCGGGTATGATGAAAAACTGTTTTTT.

This clone occurred a few times. This sequence joins TRBV5-6 and TRBJ2-7; TRBD2 agrees at 7 bases. The germline V gene encodes CDR1 SGHDT and CDR2 YYEEEE. V was clipped by 4 bases and J by 0 bases; unmatched bases: 7. The CDR3 runs to 15 residues. The CDR3 reads CASSRKPGGSYEQYF. As DNA, the CDR3 is TGTGCCAGCAGCCGCAAACCGGGAGGCTCCTACGAGCAGTACTTC. Variable domain in full (rest from reference TRBV5-6 and TRBJ2-7): DAGVTQSPTHLIKTRGQQVTLRCSPKSGHDTVSWYQQALGQGPQFIFQYYEEEERQRGNFPDRFSGHQFPNYSSELNVNALLLGDSALYLCASSRKPGGSYEQYFGPGTRLTVT.

This chain links TRBV15 with TRBJ2-3; possibly TRBD2 for D (6 bases). The germline V gene encodes CDR1 LNHNV and CDR2 YYDKDF (reference sequence). The V gene lost 3 bases and the J gene lost 4 bases, with 17 bases spanning the gap. The CDR3 totals 16 residues. CDR3 region: CATSRFTREMADTQYF. CDR3 in DNA: TGTGCCACCAGCAGGTTTACTCGGGAGATGGCAGATACGCAGTATTTT.

The genes are TRBV24-1 and TRBJ2-3; perhaps TRBD2 as D (7 bases). This CDR3 has 16 residues. Germline loops: CDR1 KGHDR, CDR2 SFDVKD. V was trimmed by 7 bases and J by 2 bases, leaving 18 bases between them. The CDR3 protein is CATSPGGGGITDTQYF. For the CDR3, the DNA is TGTGCCACCAGCCCCGGAGGGGGAGGGATCACAGATACGCAGTATTTT.

The CDR3 here is CASSVGLAGGYDTQYF. The CDR3 coding sequence is TGTGCCAGCAGCGTAGGTTTAGCGGGAGGTTATGATACGCAGTATTTT. The rearrangement joins TRBV9 to TRBJ2-3; 10 nucleotides align to TRBD2. J was trimmed by 6 bases and V by 0 bases; bases with no gene match: 7. The CDR3 loop spans 16 amino acids. CDR1 and CDR2 from the germline V gene are SGDLS and YYNGEE.

The J gene is TRBJ2-3, the V gene TRBV7-2; TRBD1 is a possible D gene (6 bases). V gave up 2 bases and J gave up 6 bases, with 6 bases separating them. Germline lookup yields CDR1 SGHTA and CDR2 FQGNSA. The CDR3 spans 12 residues. This CDR3 reads CASSLTGDTQYF. The CDR3 bases are TGTGCCAGCAGCTTAACAGGGGATACGCAGTATTTT.

The CDR3 region is CASSASVSAGTDTQYF. In DNA, the CDR3 is TGTGCCAGCAGCGCCAGCGTGAGCGCTGGCACAGATACGCAGTATTTT. The chain has TRBV9 and TRBJ2-3, with unresolved D. This CDR3 has 16 amino acids. V shed 3 bases and J shed 1 base, with 15 bases lying between them. Germline CDR1 is SGDLS and CDR2 is YYNGEE.

The CDR3 protein is CASSVTVGGVQETQYF. The CDR3, as DNA: TGTGCCAGCAGCGTCACCGTCGGAGGGGTTCAAGAGACCCAGTACTTC. The chain couples TRBV9 to TRBJ2-5; D is possibly TRBD2 (6 bases). The CDR3 totals 16 residues. Germline CDR1 reads SGDLS; CDR2 reads YYNGEE. V lost 2 bases and J 2 bases, leaving 16 bases between the germline ends.

The chain links TRBV9 to TRBJ2-7; TRBD1 aligns across 7 bases. V shed 7 bases and J 3 bases; nucleotides not matched to a gene: 7. The germline V gene has CDR1 SGDLS and CDR2 YYNGEE. The CDR3 runs to 13 residues. CDR3 amino acids: CASGAQGFYEQYF. DNA of the CDR3: TGTGCCAGCGGAGCACAGGGGTTCTACGAGCAGTACTTC.

The chain joins TRBV11-3 to TRBJ2-1; D is perhaps TRBD2 (5 bases). CDR3 size: 15 residues. CDR1 and CDR2 from the germline V gene are SGHNT and YENEEA. V lost 0 bases and J 4 bases, leaving 10 bases between the germline ends. CDR3 loop: CASSLERGSYNEQFF. CDR3 nucleotide sequence: TGTGCCAGCAGCTTAGAACGAGGGTCATACAATGAGCAGTTCTTC.